This T cell receptor (beta chain) was recovered during a study of T cells in Graves' hyperthyroidism and ophthalmopathy. Clinicians diagnosed patients from clinical symptoms, serum thyroxine and TRAb, thyroid ultrasound and orbital computed tomography. Amplified TCR beta CDR3 regions came from RNA transcripts. TCR CDR3 underwent first-round RT-PCR with the HTBI primer set. TCRdb called the multiplex PCR reads again in MiXCR, with one record for every CDR3 protein. The sample records roughly 400,000 distinct CDR3 sequences, roughly 14% being singletons. CDR3 length: 14 amino acids. CDR1 and CDR2 from the germline V gene are DFQATT and SNEGSKA (reference sequence). This clonotype appeared many times. Its specificity is unknown. A junction end diverges from the germline sequence, so it may reflect a read error. Study results and caveats: A median roughly 6.6 months before onset, the model predicted ophthalmopathy. Patients with ophthalmopathy were separated from those with stable hyperthyroidism by a 13 V-J model.

Input material: blood. The J gene is TRBJ2-7, the V gene TRBV20-1; possible D gene TRBD2, 5 bases. The receptor was isolated from a woman in her late teens or twenties with Graves' hyperthyroidism that later progressed to Graves' ophthalmopathy. DNA for the CDR3: TGCAGTGCGAGAGGGCTACCTCTTACCTACGAGCAGTACTTC. This encodes CSARGLPLTYEQYF.